This T cell receptor beta chain appears in the sequencing data of a study of blood T cell repertoires in COVID-19. This clone came up a few times. Sequenced by immunoSEQ multiplex PCR; TCRdb stores in-frame clones only, minus some. Of some 96,000 clones in the sample, about 77% were seen once. Sequenced material: peripheral blood. The clonotype comes from a woman in her sixties or seventies with acute or convalescent COVID-19.

Here the CDR3 DNA reads TGTGCCAGCAGCCCTTTTGCGGGCACAGATACGCAGTATTTT. Translation: CASSPFAGTDTQYF. The chain carries TRBV7-9 and TRBJ2-3, with D unresolved. Deletions cut 5 bases from V and 1 base from J, with 10 bases between. Germline-derived CDR1 and CDR2 are SEHNR and FQNEAQ (reference sequence). This CDR3 spans 14 amino acids.